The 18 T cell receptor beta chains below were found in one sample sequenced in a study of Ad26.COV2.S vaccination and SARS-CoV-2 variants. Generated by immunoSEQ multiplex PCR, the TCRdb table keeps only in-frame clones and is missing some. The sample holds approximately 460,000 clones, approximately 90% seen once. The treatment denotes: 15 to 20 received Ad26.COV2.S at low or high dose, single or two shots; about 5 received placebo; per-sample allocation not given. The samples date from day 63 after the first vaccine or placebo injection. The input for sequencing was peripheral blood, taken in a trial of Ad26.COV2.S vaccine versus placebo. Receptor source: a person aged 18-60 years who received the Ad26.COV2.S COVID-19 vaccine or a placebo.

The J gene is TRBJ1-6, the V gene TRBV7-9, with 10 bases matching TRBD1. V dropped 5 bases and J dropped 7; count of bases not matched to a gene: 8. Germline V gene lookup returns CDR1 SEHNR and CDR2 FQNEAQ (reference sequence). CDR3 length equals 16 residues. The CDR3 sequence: CASSPRQGARNSPLHF. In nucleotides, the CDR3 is TGTGCCAGCAGCCCTCGACAGGGGGCCAGGAATTCACCCCTCCACTTT.

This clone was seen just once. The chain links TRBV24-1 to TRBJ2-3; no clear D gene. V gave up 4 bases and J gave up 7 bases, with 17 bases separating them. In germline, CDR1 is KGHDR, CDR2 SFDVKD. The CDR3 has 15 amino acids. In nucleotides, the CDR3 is TGTGCCACCAGTGACCGCCAAGCACACCACTATACGCAGTATTTT. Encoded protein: CATSDRQAHHYTQYF.

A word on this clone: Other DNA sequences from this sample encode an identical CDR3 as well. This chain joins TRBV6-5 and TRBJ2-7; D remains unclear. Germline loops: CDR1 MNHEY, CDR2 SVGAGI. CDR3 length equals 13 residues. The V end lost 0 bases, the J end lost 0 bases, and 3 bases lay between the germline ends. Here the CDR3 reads CASSYSSSYEQYF. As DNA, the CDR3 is TGTGCCAGCAGTTACTCAAGCTCCTACGAGCAGTACTTC.

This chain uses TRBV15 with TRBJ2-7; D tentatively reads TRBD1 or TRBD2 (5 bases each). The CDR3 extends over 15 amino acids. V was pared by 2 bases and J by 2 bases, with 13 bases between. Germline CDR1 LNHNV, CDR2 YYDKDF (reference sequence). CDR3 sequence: CATSRNRDGPYEQYF. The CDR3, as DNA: TGTGCCACCAGCAGAAACCGGGACGGGCCCTACGAGCAGTACTTC.

The CDR3 DNA sequence: TGTGCCACCAGTGATTCCCGGACCAGGTTCTATGGCTACACCTTC. Translating it yields CATSDSRTRFYGYTF. The genes are TRBV24-1 and TRBJ1-2, with D uncertain. This CDR3 is 15 amino acids long. V gave up 2 bases and J gave up 4 bases, with 13 bases separating them. In germline, CDR1 is KGHDR, CDR2 SFDVKD.

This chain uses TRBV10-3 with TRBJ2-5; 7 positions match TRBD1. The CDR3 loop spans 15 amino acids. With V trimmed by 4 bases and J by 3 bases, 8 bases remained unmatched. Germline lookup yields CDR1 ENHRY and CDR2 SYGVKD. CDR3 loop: CAISARDSREETQYF. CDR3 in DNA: TGTGCCATCAGTGCCCGGGACAGCAGAGAAGAGACCCAGTACTTC.

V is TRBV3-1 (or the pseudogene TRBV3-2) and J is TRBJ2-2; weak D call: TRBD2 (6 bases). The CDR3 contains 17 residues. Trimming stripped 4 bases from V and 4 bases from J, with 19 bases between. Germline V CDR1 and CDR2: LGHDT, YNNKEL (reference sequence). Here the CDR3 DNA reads TGTGCCAGCAGCCGTCGAGTGGCGGGATGGGGCACCGGGGAGCTGTTTTTT. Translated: CASSRRVAGWGTGELFF.

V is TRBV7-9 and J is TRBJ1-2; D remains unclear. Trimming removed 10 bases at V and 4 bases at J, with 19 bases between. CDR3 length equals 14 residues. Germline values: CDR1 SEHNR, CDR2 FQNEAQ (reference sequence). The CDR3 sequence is CATTDPERPYGYTF. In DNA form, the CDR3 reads TGTGCCACCACGGACCCTGAACGGCCCTATGGCTACACCTTC.

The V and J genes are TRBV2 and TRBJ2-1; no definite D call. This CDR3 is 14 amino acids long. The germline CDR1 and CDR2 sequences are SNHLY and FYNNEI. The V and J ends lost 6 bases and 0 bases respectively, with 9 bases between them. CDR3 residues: CASSEDYSYNEQFF. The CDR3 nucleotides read TGTGCCAGCAGCGAGGATTACTCCTACAATGAGCAGTTCTTC.

The CDR3 spells CASSGGGGPNSPLHF. In DNA, the CDR3 is TGTGCCAGCAGCGGAGGTGGGGGTCCCAATTCACCCCTCCACTTT. The chain has TRBV9 and TRBJ1-6; D possibly corresponds to TRBD1 (5 bases). CDR1 is SGDLS and CDR2 is YYNGEE in the germline V gene. V lost 3 bases and J lost 7, with 14 bases in between. This CDR3 has 15 residues.

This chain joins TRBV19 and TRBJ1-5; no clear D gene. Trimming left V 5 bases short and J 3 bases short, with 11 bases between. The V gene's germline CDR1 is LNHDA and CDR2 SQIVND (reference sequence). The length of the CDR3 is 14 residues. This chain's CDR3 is CASSGYSINQPQHF. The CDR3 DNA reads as TGTGCCAGTAGTGGCTACAGTATCAATCAGCCCCAGCATTTT.

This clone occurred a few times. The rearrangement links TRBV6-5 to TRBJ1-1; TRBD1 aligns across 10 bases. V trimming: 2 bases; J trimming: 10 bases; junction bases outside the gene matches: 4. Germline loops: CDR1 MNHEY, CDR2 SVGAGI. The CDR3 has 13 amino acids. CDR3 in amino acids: CASSYLDRGRAFF. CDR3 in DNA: TGTGCCAGCAGTTACCTCGACAGGGGGCGAGCTTTCTTT.

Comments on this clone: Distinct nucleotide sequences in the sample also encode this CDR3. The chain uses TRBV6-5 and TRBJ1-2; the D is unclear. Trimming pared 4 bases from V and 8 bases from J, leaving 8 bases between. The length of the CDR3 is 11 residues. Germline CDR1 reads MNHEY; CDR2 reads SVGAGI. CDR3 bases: TGTGCCAGCAGTTCCCGCGGGGGCTACACCTTC. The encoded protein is CASSSRGGYTF.

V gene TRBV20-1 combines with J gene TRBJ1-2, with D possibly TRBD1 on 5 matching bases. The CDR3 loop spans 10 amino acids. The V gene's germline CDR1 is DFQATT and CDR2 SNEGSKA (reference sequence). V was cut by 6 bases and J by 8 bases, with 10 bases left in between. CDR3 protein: CSAGAGGYTF. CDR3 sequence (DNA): TGCAGTGCAGGGGCGGGAGGCTACACCTTC.

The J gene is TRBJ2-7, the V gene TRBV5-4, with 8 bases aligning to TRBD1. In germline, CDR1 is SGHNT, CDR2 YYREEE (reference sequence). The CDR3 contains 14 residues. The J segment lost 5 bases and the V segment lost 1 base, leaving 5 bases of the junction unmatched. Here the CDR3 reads CASSLKDRVHEQYF. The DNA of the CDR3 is TGTGCCAGCAGCTTGAAGGACAGGGTCCACGAGCAGTACTTC. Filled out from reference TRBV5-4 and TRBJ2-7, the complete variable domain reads ETGVTQSPTHLIKTRGQQVTLRCSSQSGHNTVSWYQQALGQGPQFIFQYYREEENGRGNFPPRFSGLQFPNYSSELNVNALELDDSALYLCASSLKDRVHEQYFGPGTRLTVT.

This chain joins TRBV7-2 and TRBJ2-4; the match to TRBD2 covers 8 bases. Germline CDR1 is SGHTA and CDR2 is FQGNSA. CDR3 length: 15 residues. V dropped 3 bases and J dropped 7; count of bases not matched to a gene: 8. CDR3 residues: CASSFSGEGRNIQYF. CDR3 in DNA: TGTGCCAGCAGCTTTAGCGGGGAGGGACGGAACATTCAGTACTTC.

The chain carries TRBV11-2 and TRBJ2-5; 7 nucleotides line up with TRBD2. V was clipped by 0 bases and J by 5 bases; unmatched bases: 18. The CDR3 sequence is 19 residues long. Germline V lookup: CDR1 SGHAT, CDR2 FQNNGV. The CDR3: CASSLDGDDTGPGGETQYF. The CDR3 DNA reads TGTGCCAGCAGCTTAGACGGTGATGATACGGGACCCGGGGGGGAGACCCAGTACTTC.

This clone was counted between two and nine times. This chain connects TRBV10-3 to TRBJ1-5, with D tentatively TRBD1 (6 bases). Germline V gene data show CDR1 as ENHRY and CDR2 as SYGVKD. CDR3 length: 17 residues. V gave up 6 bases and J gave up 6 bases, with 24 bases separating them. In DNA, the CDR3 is TGTGCCATCAGCAAGGGGCAGGAATGGAGAGGGGGTCAGCCCCAGCATTTT. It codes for CAISKGQEWRGGQPQHF.